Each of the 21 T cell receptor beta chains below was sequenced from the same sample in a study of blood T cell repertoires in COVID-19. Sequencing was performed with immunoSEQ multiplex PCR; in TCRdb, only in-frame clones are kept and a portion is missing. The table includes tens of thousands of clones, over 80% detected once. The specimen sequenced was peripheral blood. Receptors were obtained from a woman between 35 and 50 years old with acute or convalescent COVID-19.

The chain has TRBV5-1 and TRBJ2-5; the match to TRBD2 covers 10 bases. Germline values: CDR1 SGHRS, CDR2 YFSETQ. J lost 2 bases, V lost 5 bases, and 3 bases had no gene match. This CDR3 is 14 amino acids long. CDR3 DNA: TGCGCCAGCAGGCTAGCGGGGGCTCAAGAGACCCAGTACTTC. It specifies CASRLAGAQETQYF.

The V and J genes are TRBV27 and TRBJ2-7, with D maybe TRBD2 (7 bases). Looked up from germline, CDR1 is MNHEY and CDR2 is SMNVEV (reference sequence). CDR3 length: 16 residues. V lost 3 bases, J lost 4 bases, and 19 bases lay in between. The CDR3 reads CASSLGGAGVLYEQYF. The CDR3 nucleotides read TGTGCCAGCAGTTTGGGGGGGGCAGGGGTCCTTTACGAGCAGTACTTC.

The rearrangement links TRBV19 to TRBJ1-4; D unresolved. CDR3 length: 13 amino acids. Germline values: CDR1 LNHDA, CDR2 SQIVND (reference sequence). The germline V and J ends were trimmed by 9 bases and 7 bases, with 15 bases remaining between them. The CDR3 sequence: CASLRSAGEKLFF. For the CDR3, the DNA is TGTGCCAGCCTCAGGAGCGCGGGTGAAAAACTGTTTTTT. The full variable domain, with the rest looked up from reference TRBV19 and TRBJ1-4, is DGGITQSPKYLFRKEGQNVTLSCEQNLNHDAMYWYRQDPGQGLRLIYYSQIVNDFQKGDIAEGYSVSREKKESFPLTVTSAQKNPTAFYLCASLRSAGEKLFFGSGTQLSVL.

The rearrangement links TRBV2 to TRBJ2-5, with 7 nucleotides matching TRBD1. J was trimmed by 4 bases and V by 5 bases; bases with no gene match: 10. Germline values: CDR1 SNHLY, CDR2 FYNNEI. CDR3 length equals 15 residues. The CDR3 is CASSTQTGSGETQYF. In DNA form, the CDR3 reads TGTGCCAGCAGTACGCAGACAGGGAGTGGAGAGACCCAGTACTTC.

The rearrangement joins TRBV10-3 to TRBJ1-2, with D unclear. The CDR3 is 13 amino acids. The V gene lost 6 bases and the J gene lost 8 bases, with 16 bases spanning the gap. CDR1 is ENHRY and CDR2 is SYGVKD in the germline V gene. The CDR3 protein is CAISRTEGGGYTF. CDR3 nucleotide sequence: TGTGCCATCAGCCGGACTGAGGGAGGAGGCTACACCTTC.

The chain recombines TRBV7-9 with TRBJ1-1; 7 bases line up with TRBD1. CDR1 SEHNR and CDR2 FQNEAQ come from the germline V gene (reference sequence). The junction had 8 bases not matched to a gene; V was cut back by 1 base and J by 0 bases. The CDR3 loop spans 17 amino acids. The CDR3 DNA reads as TGTGCCAGCAGCTTAGTGCAGGGGGTAACGGTGAACACTGAAGCTTTCTTT. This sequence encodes CASSLVQGVTVNTEAFF.

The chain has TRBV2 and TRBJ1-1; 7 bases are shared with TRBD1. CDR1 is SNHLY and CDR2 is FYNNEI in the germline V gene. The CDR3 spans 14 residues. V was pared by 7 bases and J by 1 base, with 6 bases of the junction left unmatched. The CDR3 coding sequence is TGTGCCAGCAACCTTAGGACAGGGAACACTGAAGCTTTCTTT. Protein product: CASNLRTGNTEAFF. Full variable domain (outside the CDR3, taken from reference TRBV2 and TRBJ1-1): EPEVTQTPSHQVTQMGQEVILRCVPISNHLYFYWYRQILGQKVEFLVSFYNNEISEKSEIFDDQFSVERPDGSNFTLKIRSTKLEDSAMYFCASNLRTGNTEAFFGQGTRLTVV.

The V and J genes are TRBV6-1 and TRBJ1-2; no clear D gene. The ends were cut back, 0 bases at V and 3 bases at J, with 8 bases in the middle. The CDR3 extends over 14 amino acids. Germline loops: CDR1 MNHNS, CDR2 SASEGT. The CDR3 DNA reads TGTGCCAGCAGTGAAGCGGTCAGGCACTATGGCTACACCTTC. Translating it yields CASSEAVRHYGYTF.

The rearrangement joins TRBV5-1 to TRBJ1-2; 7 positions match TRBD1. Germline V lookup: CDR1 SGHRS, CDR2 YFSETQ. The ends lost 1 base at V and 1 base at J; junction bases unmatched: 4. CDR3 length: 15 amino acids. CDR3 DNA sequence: TGCGCCAGCAGCTTGTCGTCAGGGGGTAACTATGGCTACACCTTC. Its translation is CASSLSSGGNYGYTF.

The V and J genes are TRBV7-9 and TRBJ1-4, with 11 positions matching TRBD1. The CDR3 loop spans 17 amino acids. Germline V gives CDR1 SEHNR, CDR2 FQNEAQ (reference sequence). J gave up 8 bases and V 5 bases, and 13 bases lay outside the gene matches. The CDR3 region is CASSPPGQGGRGEKLFF. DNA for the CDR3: TGTGCCAGCAGCCCGCCGGGACAGGGGGGCAGAGGCGAAAAACTGTTTTTT.

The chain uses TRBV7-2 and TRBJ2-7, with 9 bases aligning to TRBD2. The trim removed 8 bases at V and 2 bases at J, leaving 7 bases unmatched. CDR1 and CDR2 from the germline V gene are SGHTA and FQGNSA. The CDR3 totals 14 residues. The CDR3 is CASAGLAGTYEQYF. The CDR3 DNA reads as TGTGCCAGCGCCGGGCTAGCGGGGACCTACGAGCAGTACTTC.

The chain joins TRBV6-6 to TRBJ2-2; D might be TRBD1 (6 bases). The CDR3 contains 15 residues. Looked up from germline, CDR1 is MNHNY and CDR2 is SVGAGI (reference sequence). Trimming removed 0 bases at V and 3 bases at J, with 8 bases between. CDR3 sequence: CASSYSQGYTGELFF. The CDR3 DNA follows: TGTGCCAGCAGTTACTCGCAGGGGTACACCGGGGAGCTGTTTTTT.

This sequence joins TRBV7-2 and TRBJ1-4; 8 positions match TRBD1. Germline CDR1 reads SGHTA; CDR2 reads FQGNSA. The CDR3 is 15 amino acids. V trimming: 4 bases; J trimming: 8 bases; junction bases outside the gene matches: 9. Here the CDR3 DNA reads TGTGCCAGCAGCTCGATTGGACAGGGCGCGGAAAAACTGTTTTTT. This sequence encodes CASSSIGQGAEKLFF.

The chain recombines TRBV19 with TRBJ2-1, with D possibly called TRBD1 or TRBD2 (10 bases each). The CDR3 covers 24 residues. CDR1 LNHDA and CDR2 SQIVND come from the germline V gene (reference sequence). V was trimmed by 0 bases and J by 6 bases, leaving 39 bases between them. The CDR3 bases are TGTGCCAGTAGTATAGATTCGCGACAGGGGGCCCTAAGTCGGGCCAGCGGGAGGGCCAATGAGCAGTTCTTC. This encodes CASSIDSRQGALSRASGRANEQFF.

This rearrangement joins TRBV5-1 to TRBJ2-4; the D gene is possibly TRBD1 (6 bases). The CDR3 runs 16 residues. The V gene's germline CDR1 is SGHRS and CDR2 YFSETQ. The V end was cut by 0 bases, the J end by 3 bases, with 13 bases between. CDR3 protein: CASSLAGELGKNIQYF. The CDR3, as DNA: TGCGCCAGCAGCTTGGCAGGGGAACTAGGCAAAAACATTCAGTACTTC.

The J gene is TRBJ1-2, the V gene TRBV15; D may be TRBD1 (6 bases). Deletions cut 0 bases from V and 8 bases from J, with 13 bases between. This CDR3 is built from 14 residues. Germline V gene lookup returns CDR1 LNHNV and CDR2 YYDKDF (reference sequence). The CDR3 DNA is TGTGCCACCAGCAGAGATGGTTTACAGGGAGGCTACACCTTC. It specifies CATSRDGLQGGYTF.

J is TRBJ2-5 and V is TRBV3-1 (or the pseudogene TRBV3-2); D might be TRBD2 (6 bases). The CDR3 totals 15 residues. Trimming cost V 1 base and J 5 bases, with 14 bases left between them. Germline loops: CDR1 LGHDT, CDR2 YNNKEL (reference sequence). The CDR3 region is CASSQVRSGVETQYF. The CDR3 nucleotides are TGTGCCAGCAGCCAAGTGAGGTCGGGAGTCGAGACCCAGTACTTC.

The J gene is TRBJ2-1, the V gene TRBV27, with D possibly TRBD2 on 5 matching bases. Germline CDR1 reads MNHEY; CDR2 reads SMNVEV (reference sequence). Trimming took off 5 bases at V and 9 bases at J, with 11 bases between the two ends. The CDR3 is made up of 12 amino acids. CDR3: CASSPPGFEQFF. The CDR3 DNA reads TGTGCCAGCAGTCCCCCGGGGTTTGAGCAGTTCTTC.

CDR3 in DNA: TGTGCCAGCAGCCGGACTGGCGGCGAGCAGTACTTC. Amino acid sequence: CASSRTGGEQYF. The chain recombines TRBV3-1 (or the pseudogene TRBV3-2) with TRBJ2-7, with D possibly TRBD2 on 5 matching bases. The germline CDR1 and CDR2 sequences are LGHDT and YNNKEL (reference sequence). The CDR3 has 12 residues. The ends were cut back, 4 bases at V and 6 bases at J, with 10 bases in the middle.

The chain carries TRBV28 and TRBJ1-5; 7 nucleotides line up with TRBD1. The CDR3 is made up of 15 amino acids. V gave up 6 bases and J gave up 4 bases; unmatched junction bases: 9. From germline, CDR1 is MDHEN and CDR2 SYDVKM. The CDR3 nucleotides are TGTGCCAGCAGGCAGAGACAGGGTGCAAATCAGCCCCAGCATTTT. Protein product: CASRQRQGANQPQHF.

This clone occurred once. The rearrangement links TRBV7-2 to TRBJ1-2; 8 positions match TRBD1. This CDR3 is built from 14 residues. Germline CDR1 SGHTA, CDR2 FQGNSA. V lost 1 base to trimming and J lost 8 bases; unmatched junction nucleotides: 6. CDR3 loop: CASSLVQGARGYTF. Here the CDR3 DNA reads TGTGCCAGCAGCTTAGTGCAGGGGGCGCGGGGCTACACCTTC.